This TCR beta chain was obtained from a study of CD8 T cells in ankylosing spondylitis. Study results and caveats: Previously reported in reactive arthritis synovial fluid and blood were some of the motif variants. Apparently characteristic of ankylosing spondylitis blood was a TCR beta motif (under ten highly homologous variants).

This clonotype appeared many times. Its antigen is undetermined. Quantitative barcoded 5'-RACE was used to prepare TCR beta libraries. In TCRdb, the 5' RACE reads were re-called with MiXCR into one record per CDR3 protein. The sample consists of roughly 490,000 distinct CDR3 sequences, approximately 5.3% of them appearing once. The germline V gene encodes CDR1 SGHVS and CDR2 FQNEAQ. The CDR3 length is 16 residues. V was cut by 5 bases and J by 4 bases, with 20 bases left in between. Input material: blood, either unsorted or a sorted T cell fraction (not recorded which). V is TRBV7-8 and J is TRBJ1-2; no firm D call. This TCR came from a male donor with ankylosing spondylitis. The CDR3 sequence: CASSPIGSDSIYGYTF. The CDR3 DNA follows: TGTGCCAGCAGCCCTATTGGTTCGGACTCGATCTATGGCTACACCTTC.